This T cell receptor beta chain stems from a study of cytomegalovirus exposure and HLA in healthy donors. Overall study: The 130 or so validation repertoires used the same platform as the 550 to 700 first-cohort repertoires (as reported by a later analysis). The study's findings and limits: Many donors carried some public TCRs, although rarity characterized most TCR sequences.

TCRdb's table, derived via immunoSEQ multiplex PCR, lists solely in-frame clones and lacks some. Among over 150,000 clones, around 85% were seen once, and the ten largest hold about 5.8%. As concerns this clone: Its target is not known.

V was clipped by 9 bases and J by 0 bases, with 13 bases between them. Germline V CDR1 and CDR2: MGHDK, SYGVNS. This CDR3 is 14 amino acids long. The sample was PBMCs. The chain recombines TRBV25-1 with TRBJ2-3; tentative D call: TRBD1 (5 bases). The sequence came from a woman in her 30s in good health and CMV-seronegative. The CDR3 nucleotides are TGTGCCAGTGAAGACAGAACTAGCACAGATACGCAGTATTTT. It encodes CASEDRTSTDTQYF.